These 8 T cell receptor beta chains were all obtained from the same sample, sequenced in a study of blood T cell repertoires in COVID-19. Method: immunoSEQ multiplex PCR; TCRdb's copy keeps in-frame clones and lacks some. The profile covers 200,000 to 250,000 clones, with 87% appearing a single time and about 9.4% taken by the ten largest. The material sequenced was PBMCs or T cells enriched from blood (not recorded which). The receptors shown here come from a man in his late teens or twenties with acute COVID-19.

The table lists this clone with a few counts. Written as DNA, the CDR3 is TGTGCCAGCAGTGAATCCCGGACAGGGGATAGCAATCAGCCCCAGCATTTT. This translates into CASSESRTGDSNQPQHF. This chain links TRBV25-1 with TRBJ1-5; 9 nucleotides match TRBD1. CDR3 length: 17 amino acids. Germline CDR1 and CDR2: MGHDK and SYGVNS. V shed 1 base and J 0 bases; nucleotides not matched to a gene: 4. Together with reference TRBV25-1 and TRBJ1-5, the CDR3 gives the full variable domain: EADIYQTPRYLVIGTGKKITLECSQTMGHDKMYWYQQDPGMELHLIHYSYGVNSTEKGDLSSESTVSRIRTEHFPLTLESARPSHTSQYLCASSESRTGDSNQPQHFGDGTRLSIL.

This clone has just a few counts. The chain joins TRBV2 to TRBJ1-2; D is ambiguous. The CDR3 sequence is 11 residues long. Germline CDR1 reads SNHLY; CDR2 reads FYNNEI. V lost 7 bases, J lost 3 bases, and 6 bases lay in between. The CDR3 protein is CASTRDYGYTF. The CDR3 DNA reads as TGTGCCAGCACGAGGGACTATGGCTACACCTTC.

This clone turned up a few times. The CDR3 bases are TGTGCCAGCAGCCCCCGGGACCAGGGGGGAAAACTGTTTTTT. Translated, it gives CASSPRDQGGKLFF. The chain links TRBV3-1 (or the pseudogene TRBV3-2) to TRBJ1-4, with 7 bases that match TRBD1. The V gene's germline CDR1 is LGHDT and CDR2 YNNKEL (reference sequence). The CDR3 is made up of 14 amino acids. The J segment lost 10 bases and the V segment lost 4 bases, leaving 9 bases of the junction unmatched.

This chain uses TRBV13 with TRBJ2-7; 8 bases are shared with TRBD1. V lost 5 bases, J lost 7 bases, and 10 bases stayed unmatched. The CDR3 is 14 amino acids. The V gene's germline CDR1 is PRHDT and CDR2 FYEKMQ (reference sequence). In DNA, the CDR3 is TGTGCCAGCAGCGACGGACAGGGATCGAGGGAGCAGTACTTC. This codes for CASSDGQGSREQYF.

The rearrangement links TRBV6-1 to TRBJ1-6; the D is unclear. The CDR3 spans 12 residues. V was cut by 8 bases and J by 7 bases, with 9 bases left in between. Looked up from germline, CDR1 is MNHNS and CDR2 is SASEGT. The CDR3 region is CASCGGNSPLHF. In nucleotides, the CDR3 is TGTGCCAGCTGCGGAGGAAATTCACCCCTCCACTTT.

A single count supports this clone. The genes are TRBV28 and TRBJ2-7, with a possible D match to TRBD2 (5 bases). CDR1 and CDR2 from the germline V gene are MDHEN and SYDVKM. V was cut by 6 bases and J by 2 bases, with 11 bases left in between. The CDR3 length is 13 residues. The CDR3 protein is CASSKADAYEQYF. Here the CDR3 DNA reads TGTGCCAGCAGCAAAGCGGATGCCTACGAGCAGTACTTC.

This clone was recorded only once. The V and J genes are TRBV11-3 and TRBJ2-3; TRBD2 aligns across 11 bases. CDR1 and CDR2 from the germline V gene are SGHNT and YENEEA. The J segment lost 0 bases and the V segment lost 5 bases, leaving 4 bases of the junction unmatched. CDR3 size: 16 residues. CDR3 sequence (DNA): TGTGCCAGCAGCCCCCGGACTAGCGGGAGCACAGATACGCAGTATTTT. This sequence encodes CASSPRTSGSTDTQYF. The full variable domain, its missing parts supplied by reference TRBV11-3 and TRBJ2-3, is EAGVVQSPRYKIIEKKQPVAFWCNPISGHNTLYWYLQNLGQGPELLIRYENEEAVDDSQLPKDRFSAERLKGVDSTLKIQPAELGDSAVYLCASSPRTSGSTDTQYFGPGTRLTVL.

This rearrangement joins TRBV14 to TRBJ2-7; possibly TRBD1 for D (5 bases). This CDR3 region has 14 residues. V was shortened by 6 bases and J by 0 bases, with 12 bases between the two germline ends. Germline CDR1 is SGHDN and CDR2 is FVKESK. The CDR3 sequence is CASRRTDNSYEQYF. CDR3 coding DNA: TGTGCCAGCAGACGAACGGACAACTCCTACGAGCAGTACTTC.